The 24 T cell receptor beta chains presented below share a single source sample, sequenced in a study of blood T cells in healthy people across ages. Alongside a J-beta primer mix, a sample-barcoded 5' primer served in a second PCR lasting about 7 to 12 cycles. Using its own MiXCR run on the 5' RACE reads, TCRdb lists one record per CDR3 protein. Of 1.5 million to 2 million distinct CDR3 sequences listed, 40% to 55% are singletons. What was sequenced was blood. Receptor source: a woman aged 40 to 55 in good health.

CDR3 nucleotides: TGTGCCAGCGAAAATTACAACGAGCAGTACTTC. Its translation is CASENYNEQYF. The genes are TRBV28 and TRBJ2-4; no clear D. The end of the DNA is better explained by TRBJ2-7, so the J call may be wrong. The CDR3 loop spans 11 amino acids. The germline gives CDR1 MDHEN, CDR2 SYDVKM.

Details on this clonotype: The junction differs from germline at one of its ends, possibly a read error. This chain links TRBV12-3 or TRBV12-4 with TRBJ2-3; D is uncertain. The CDR3 covers 12 residues. The CDR3 reads CASRVVGDAQYF. CDR3 nucleotides: TGTGCCAGCAGGGTAGTAGGAGATGCGCAGTATTTT.

The rearrangement joins TRBV20-1 to TRBJ2-1; possible D gene TRBD2, 6 bases. V was trimmed by 4 bases and J by 0 bases, leaving 13 bases between them. There are 15 residues in the CDR3. Looked up from germline, CDR1 is DFQATT and CDR2 is SNEGSKA (reference sequence). CDR3 amino acids: CSAMGSSASYNEQFF. CDR3 DNA: TGCAGTGCTATGGGTTCTAGCGCCTCCTACAATGAGCAGTTCTTC.

The sample holds one count of this clonotype. The chain couples TRBV20-1 to TRBJ1-1; 10 positions match TRBD1. CDR1 and CDR2 from the germline V gene are DFQATT and SNEGSKA (reference sequence). V dropped 6 bases and J dropped 11; count of bases not matched to a gene: 3. The CDR3 runs 10 residues. The CDR3 DNA is TGCAGTGCCGGGACAGGGGATGCTTTCTTT. This sequence encodes CSAGTGDAFF.

This rearrangement joins TRBV28 to TRBJ1-5; no clear D gene. CDR3 length equals 15 residues. Germline V gene data show CDR1 as MDHEN and CDR2 as SYDVKM. V dropped 0 bases and J dropped 2 bases, with 8 bases sitting between them. The CDR3 DNA reads as TGTGCCAGCAGTTTATGGGGCGCGGGCAATCAGCCCCAGCATTTT. Its translation is CASSLWGAGNQPQHF.

The V gene is TRBV2, the J gene TRBJ2-7; tentatively, D is TRBD1 (6 bases). The last part of the DNA fits TRBJ2-5 better; the J call may be wrong. The CDR3 spans 12 residues. Germline values: CDR1 SNHLY, CDR2 FYNNEI. The CDR3 sequence is CASRKRGETQYF. The CDR3, as DNA: TGTGCCAGCAGGAAAAGGGGGGAGACCCAGTACTTC.

The chain recombines TRBV11-2 with TRBJ2-7; D call uncertain. Germline-derived CDR1 and CDR2 are SGHAT and FQNNGV. The V end was cut by 4 bases, the J end by 2 bases, with 15 bases between. The CDR3 contains 15 residues. The CDR3 bases are TGTGCCAGCAGCTCCACGGACGCTCCGACCTACGAGCAGTACTTC. Translation: CASSSTDAPTYEQYF.

In this sample, this clonotype turned up a few times. This chain connects TRBV6-6 to TRBJ2-1; the match to TRBD2 covers 12 bases. The V gene end was trimmed by 7 bases and the J gene end by 8 bases; junction bases not matched to a gene: 9. The germline V gene encodes CDR1 MNHNY and CDR2 SVGAGI (reference sequence). The CDR3 has 15 amino acids. The CDR3 sequence: CASTKLTSGGDEQFF. In DNA form, the CDR3 reads TGTGCCAGCACCAAACTGACTAGCGGGGGTGATGAGCAGTTCTTC.

V is TRBV24-1 and J is TRBJ2-2, with D possibly being TRBD1 (6 bases). Germline V gene lookup returns CDR1 KGHDR and CDR2 SFDVKD. Trimming shortened V by 3 bases and J by 1 base, and 14 bases separated the two germline ends. CDR3 size: 17 residues. For the CDR3, the DNA is TGTGCCACCAGTGATCCCATACAGGGCCGGAACACCGGGGAGCTGTTTTTT. Protein sequence: CATSDPIQGRNTGELFF.

This chain joins TRBV20-1 and TRBJ1-2, with TRBD1 matching 9 bases. This CDR3 is 12 amino acids long. Per the germline V gene, CDR1 is DFQATT and CDR2 is SNEGSKA (reference sequence). The trim removed 7 bases at V and 7 bases at J, leaving 7 bases unmatched. The CDR3: CSVKDRGLGYTF. DNA for the CDR3: TGCAGTGTCAAGGACAGGGGACTTGGCTACACCTTC.

The table lists this clonotype with a few counts. The chain couples TRBV20-1 to TRBJ2-7; D gene uncertain. The length of the CDR3 is 13 residues. From germline, CDR1 is DFQATT and CDR2 SNEGSKA (reference sequence). V shed 0 bases and J shed 3 bases, with 9 bases lying between them. This CDR3 reads CSAREGPDYEQYF. CDR3 DNA: TGCAGTGCTAGAGAGGGTCCAGACTACGAGCAGTACTTC.

The chain combines TRBV6-6 with TRBJ2-1, with 10 bases lining up with TRBD2. J was trimmed by 8 bases and V by 0 bases; bases with no gene match: 7. The length of the CDR3 is 16 residues. CDR1 is MNHNY and CDR2 is SVGAGI in the germline V gene (reference sequence). CDR3 sequence reads: CASSYSGLATRDEQFF. The CDR3 nucleotides are TGTGCCAGCAGTTACTCGGGACTAGCGACGAGGGATGAGCAGTTCTTC.

The V gene is TRBV28, the J gene TRBJ1-2, with 9 nucleotides matching TRBD1. V dropped 6 bases and J dropped 3; count of bases not matched to a gene: 14. The CDR3 sequence is 17 residues long. Germline values: CDR1 MDHEN, CDR2 SYDVKM. The CDR3 DNA is TGTGCCAGCAGGCAATATACAGGGGGCGCCAGGGACTATGGCTACACCTTC. It specifies CASRQYTGGARDYGYTF.

The chain has TRBV7-2 and TRBJ2-5; 8 bases are shared with TRBD1. Germline assignment: CDR1 SGHTA and CDR2 FQGNSA. J was trimmed by 5 bases and V by 2 bases; bases with no gene match: 7. CDR3 length: 15 amino acids. CDR3 region: CASSLSRTGSETQYF. CDR3 nucleotide sequence: TGTGCCAGCAGCTTATCTAGGACAGGGTCGGAGACCCAGTACTTC.

This clonotype was seen only a few times. The V and J genes are TRBV7-2 and TRBJ2-5; D possibly corresponds to TRBD1 (6 bases). The CDR3 sequence is 13 residues long. V was shortened by 6 bases and J by 2 bases, with 10 bases between the two germline ends. Germline CDR1 reads SGHTA; CDR2 reads FQGNSA. The CDR3, as DNA: TGTGCCAGCAGAGGACAGCTTCAAGAGACCCAGTACTTC. Translating gives CASRGQLQETQYF.

This chain joins TRBV15 and TRBJ2-4; 9 bases align to TRBD1. The J call may not be correct, given that the DNA end is closer to TRBJ2-7. CDR3 length equals 16 residues. The germline CDR1 and CDR2 sequences are LNHNV and YYDKDF (reference sequence). The CDR3 loop reads CATSRTGGLKSYEQYF. CDR3 in DNA: TGTGCCACCAGCAGGACAGGGGGATTAAAAAGCTACGAGCAGTACTTC.

A note on this clonotype: The junction differs from germline at one of its ends, possibly a read error. This sequence joins TRBV20-1 and TRBJ2-7; 7 nucleotides agree with TRBD2. Germline V gives CDR1 DFQATT, CDR2 SNEGSKA (reference sequence). The CDR3 is 12 amino acids. In DNA, the CDR3 is TGCAGTACTAGGAAGACTAGCTCCGAGCAGTACTTC. Amino acids: CSTRKTSSEQYF.

This chain uses TRBV6-5 with TRBJ2-5, with D hard to call. The CDR3 sequence is 13 residues long. With 6 bases removed from V and 5 bases from J, the gap between germline ends came to 13 bases. CDR1 is MNHEY, CDR2 SVGAGI, per germline. Here the CDR3 DNA reads TGTGCCAGCAGCCCGCTTGGCTCCGAGACCCAGTACTTC. As protein: CASSPLGSETQYF.

The CDR3 protein is CASSRDREGIETQYF. CDR3 DNA: TGTGCCAGCAGCAGAGACAGGGAGGGAATAGAGACCCAGTACTTC. The chain employs TRBV7-2 and TRBJ2-5, with D possibly being TRBD1 or TRBD2 (7 bases each). Between the trimmed V and J ends, which lost 5 bases and 4 bases, there was a span of 17 bases. CDR1 is SGHTA, CDR2 FQGNSA, per germline. The CDR3 has 15 residues.

This clonotype was seen more than once but under ten times. V gene TRBV7-2 combines with J gene TRBJ2-1, with D hard to call. V shed 4 bases and J shed 6 bases, with 7 bases lying between them. The length of the CDR3 is 12 residues. The germline V gene has CDR1 SGHTA and CDR2 FQGNSA. The CDR3 protein is CASSSYPNEQFF. CDR3 nucleotides: TGTGCCAGCAGCTCGTACCCCAATGAGCAGTTCTTC.

This clonotype was detected a few times. The chain couples TRBV20-1 to TRBJ2-5; the D gene is possibly TRBD1 (6 bases). The V and J ends lost 6 bases and 4 bases respectively, with 15 bases between them. The germline gives CDR1 DFQATT, CDR2 SNEGSKA (reference sequence). The length of the CDR3 is 13 residues. The CDR3 loop is CSAGTLVPETQYF. CDR3 nucleotides: TGCAGTGCGGGGACACTAGTCCCAGAGACCCAGTACTTC.

This clonotype was detected a few times. V and J are TRBV5-1 and TRBJ2-3; TRBD2 aligns across 8 bases. This CDR3 comprises 15 residues. From germline, CDR1 is SGHRS and CDR2 YFSETQ. V lost 6 bases to trimming and J lost 4 bases; unmatched junction nucleotides: 10. The chain's CDR3 is CASKEAGARADTQYF. The CDR3, as DNA: TGCGCCAGCAAGGAAGCGGGGGCCCGGGCAGATACGCAGTATTTT.

This clonotype was detected a few times. This chain connects TRBV18 to TRBJ2-7; possible D gene TRBD1, 5 bases. The ends were cut back, 0 bases at V and 6 bases at J, with 9 bases in the middle. CDR1 and CDR2 (germline): KGHSH, LQKENI. The length of the CDR3 is 13 residues. This CDR3 is CASSPPSGREQYF. CDR3 nucleotides: TGTGCCAGCTCACCACCCTCAGGGCGCGAGCAGTACTTC.

J is TRBJ1-2 and V is TRBV6-2 or TRBV6-3; D is unresolved. The V and J ends lost 5 bases and 3 bases respectively, with 10 bases between them. CDR3 length equals 13 residues. The germline V gene has CDR1 MNHEY and CDR2 SVGEGT. The CDR3 here is CASSQSVDYGYTF. The CDR3 DNA reads TGTGCCAGCAGTCAATCGGTGGACTATGGCTACACCTTC.